Presented here are 10 T cell receptor beta chains from one specimen sequenced in a study of shared clonotypes between healthy human individuals. Measured with immunoSEQ multiplex PCR; TCRdb has only the in-frame clones, and not every one. Among 2.3 million or so clones listed, 85% to 95% were seen once. Input material: naive CD4+ T cells from PBMCs. Subset denoted: CD45RA+ positively selected. The receptors come from a man between 18 and 35 years old in good health. Some clones in this sample may be carry-over from other donors' samples.

In its sample, this clone was seen a few times. The gene calls are TRBV20-1 and TRBJ1-1; 7 nucleotides line up with TRBD1. Germline V gives CDR1 DFQATT, CDR2 SNEGSKA (reference sequence). The CDR3 is 11 amino acids. The J segment lost 6 bases and the V segment lost 5 bases, leaving 3 bases of the junction unmatched. The CDR3 reads CSADRVPEAFF. DNA for the CDR3: TGCAGTGCTGACAGGGTCCCTGAAGCTTTCTTT.

This clone was counted at least ten times. The chain carries TRBV7-2 and TRBJ2-7; 7 bases match TRBD2. This CDR3 is 17 amino acids long. Germline CDR1 and CDR2: SGHTA and FQGNSA. Trimming at V came to 5 bases and at J to 2 bases, leaving 15 bases not matched to a gene. DNA for the CDR3: TGTGCCAGCAGCCCGCCCCTAGATAGCGGGCGGACCTACGAGCAGTACTTC. Translation gives CASSPPLDSGRTYEQYF.

The V call is TRBV5-1, the J call TRBJ2-2, with TRBD1 identical over 8 bases. V gave up 2 bases and J gave up 6 bases; unmatched junction bases: 6. This CDR3 has 15 residues. The germline V gene has CDR1 SGHRS and CDR2 YFSETQ. The chain's CDR3 is CASSLPTGAAGELFF. The CDR3 DNA reads TGCGCCAGCAGCTTACCGACAGGGGCGGCCGGGGAGCTGTTTTTT.

The rearrangement uses TRBV7-3 and TRBJ2-5; D perhaps matches TRBD1 (5 bases). V was trimmed by 5 bases and J by 2 bases, leaving 15 bases between them. The CDR3 consists of 15 residues. Germline loops: CDR1 SGHTA, CDR2 FQGTGA. For the CDR3, the DNA is TGTGCCAGCAGCAAGGGGAACTATAGACAAGAGACCCAGTACTTC. Its protein is CASSKGNYRQETQYF. The complete variable domain, with remaining parts taken from reference TRBV7-3 and TRBJ2-5, reads GAGVSQTPSNKVTEKGKYVELRCDPISGHTALYWYRQSLGQGPEFLIYFQGTGAADDSGLPNDRFFAVRPEGSVSTLKIQRTERGDSAVYLCASSKGNYRQETQYFGPGTRLLVL.

This chain uses TRBV2 with TRBJ2-7; 7 bases map to TRBD1. V gave up 6 bases and J gave up 2 bases; unmatched junction bases: 10. The germline CDR1 and CDR2 sequences are SNHLY and FYNNEI. The CDR3 extends over 15 amino acids. The DNA for the CDR3 is TGTGCCAGCAGCAGATTTAGGGGGCTGGCCTACGAGCAGTACTTC. This sequence encodes CASSRFRGLAYEQYF.

As for this clone: The identical CDR3 is also encoded by other nucleotide sequences in the sample. This sequence joins TRBV28 and TRBJ2-3, with 12 nucleotides matching TRBD2. Losses at the gene ends were 5 bases for V and 3 bases for J; bases not matched to a gene: 3. This CDR3 is 15 amino acids long. Looked up from germline, CDR1 is MDHEN and CDR2 is SYDVKM. CDR3 amino acids: CASSLAGGRTDTQYF. The CDR3 DNA is TGTGCCAGCAGTCTAGCGGGAGGGCGAACAGATACGCAGTATTTT.

This rearrangement joins TRBV27 to TRBJ2-7, with D possibly matching TRBD1 (5 bases). Germline V lookup: CDR1 MNHEY, CDR2 SMNVEV (reference sequence). CDR3 length equals 12 residues. The V end was cut by 6 bases, the J end by 7 bases, with 13 bases between. The chain's CDR3 is CASSSPYREQYF. The DNA of the CDR3 is TGTGCCAGCAGCTCTCCGTACAGGGAGCAGTACTTC.

This sequence joins TRBV5-6 and TRBJ2-3; D call uncertain. The CDR3 consists of 12 residues. Trimming took off 6 bases at V and 4 bases at J, with 9 bases between the two ends. Germline V gives CDR1 SGHDT, CDR2 YYEEEE. In DNA form, the CDR3 reads TGTGCCAGCATCCTACCTGCAGATACGCAGTATTTT. It encodes CASILPADTQYF. Complete variable domain (other parts from reference TRBV5-6 and TRBJ2-3): DAGVTQSPTHLIKTRGQQVTLRCSPKSGHDTVSWYQQALGQGPQFIFQYYEEEERQRGNFPDRFSGHQFPNYSSELNVNALLLGDSALYLCASILPADTQYFGPGTRLTVL.

The rearrangement links TRBV19 to TRBJ1-1; 8 bases map to TRBD1. This CDR3 region has 14 residues. Germline V gives CDR1 LNHDA, CDR2 SQIVND (reference sequence). The ends lost 7 bases at V and 0 bases at J; junction bases unmatched: 4. CDR3 sequence reads: CASMQGAVNTEAFF. DNA of the CDR3: TGTGCCAGTATGCAGGGGGCGGTGAACACTGAAGCTTTCTTT.

CDR3 loop: CASSQVEGGTYEQYF. Written as DNA, the CDR3 is TGTGCCAGCAGCCAGGTCGAGGGAGGGACGTACGAGCAGTACTTC. This sequence joins TRBV4-2 and TRBJ2-7; 7 positions agree with TRBD2. J was trimmed by 4 bases and V by 3 bases; bases with no gene match: 9. Germline lookup yields CDR1 LGHNA and CDR2 YNFKEQ. CDR3 length equals 15 residues.